These 19 T cell receptor beta chains originate from one sample sequenced in a study of neurological immune-mediated disorders. MiXCR was run by TCRdb on the 5' RACE reads, yielding one entry per CDR3 protein. The table has 45,000 to 65,000 distinct CDR3 sequences, around 4.2% seen once. Sequencing was performed on PBMCs. The receptor set was obtained from a man between 45 and 60 years old with multiple sclerosis.

This clonotype was recorded a few times. At one of its ends the junction is not consistent with the germline gene, which may arise from a read error. The chain joins TRBV5-4 to TRBJ1-6; maybe TRBD1 (5 bases). The CDR3 has 14 residues. Germline V lookup: CDR1 SGHNT, CDR2 YYREEE (reference sequence). DNA of the CDR3: TGTGCCAGCAGCTTGGTTACAGGAGAGTCACCCCTCAACTTT. Translation: CASSLVTGESPLNF.

This clonotype was seen at least ten times. The chain combines TRBV6-6 with TRBJ2-3; D not certain. V was clipped by 2 bases and J by 3 bases, with 6 bases between them. Germline V CDR1 and CDR2: MNHNY, SVGAGI (reference sequence). This CDR3 spans 13 amino acids. Written as DNA, the CDR3 is TGTGCCAGCAGTTACAAGGAAACAGATACGCAGTATTTT. Protein sequence: CASSYKETDTQYF.

In its sample, this clonotype was seen many times. V and J are TRBV9 and TRBJ2-1; D is perhaps TRBD1 or TRBD2 (5 bases each). The germline gives CDR1 SGDLS, CDR2 YYNGEE. The CDR3 is 14 amino acids. Trimming shortened V by 4 bases and J by 5 bases, and 13 bases separated the two germline ends. The CDR3 sequence: CASSTRDRNNEQFF. DNA of the CDR3: TGTGCCAGCAGCACCCGGGACCGAAACAATGAGCAGTTCTTC.

This clonotype was seen many times. This chain links TRBV11-2 with TRBJ2-1, with D perhaps TRBD2 (5 bases). The CDR3 contains 16 residues. The V gene lost 1 base and the J gene lost 1 base, with 11 bases spanning the gap. Germline V gene lookup returns CDR1 SGHAT and CDR2 FQNNGV. DNA of the CDR3: TGTGCCAGCAGCTTAGTACGCGGGTCGTCCTACAATGAGCAGTTCTTC. Translated: CASSLVRGSSYNEQFF.

This clonotype was seen repeatedly, ten times or more. This chain uses TRBV12-3 or TRBV12-4 with TRBJ1-1; D call uncertain. Trimming removed 2 bases from V and 1 base from J, with 2 bases in between. CDR3 length: 12 residues. The CDR3 loop reads CASSLKNTEAFF. Written as DNA, the CDR3 is TGTGCCAGCAGTTTAAAGAACACTGAAGCTTTCTTT.

This clonotype was seen at least ten times. The chain employs TRBV5-1 and TRBJ2-1; D assignment may be TRBD1 or TRBD2 (5 bases each). The CDR3 is 16 amino acids. Trimming stripped 4 bases from V and 1 base from J, with 15 bases between. The germline V gene has CDR1 SGHRS and CDR2 YFSETQ. The CDR3 is CASSGGPPTSYNEQFF. CDR3 coding DNA: TGCGCCAGCAGCGGGGGACCACCAACATCCTACAATGAGCAGTTCTTC.

The table lists this clonotype with many counts. The J gene is TRBJ2-1, the V gene TRBV6-5; D might be TRBD1 (6 bases). Germline V gene lookup returns CDR1 MNHEY and CDR2 SVGAGI. The length of the CDR3 is 17 residues. V shed 4 bases and J shed 6 bases, with 22 bases lying between them. This CDR3 reads CASSSDRLKGPSNEQFF. In nucleotides, the CDR3 is TGTGCCAGCAGTTCCGACAGGCTAAAGGGCCCCTCCAATGAGCAGTTCTTC.

This clonotype has just a few counts. One junction end disagrees with the germline gene, perhaps due to a read error. The chain employs TRBV28 and TRBJ2-6; tentatively, D is TRBD1 (7 bases). CDR1 and CDR2 from the germline V gene are MDHEN and SYDVKM. The CDR3 length is 15 residues. The chain's CDR3 is CASSFRGTGAKVLTF. The CDR3 region has the DNA TGTGCCAGCAGTTTCAGGGGGACTGGGGCCAAAGTCCTGACTTTC.

This clonotype was counted ten times or more. V usage is TRBV5-1 and J usage is TRBJ2-7, with D possibly matching TRBD1 (6 bases). Germline values: CDR1 SGHRS, CDR2 YFSETQ. The V gene lost 4 bases and the J gene lost 4 bases, with 15 bases spanning the gap. The length of the CDR3 is 14 residues. In nucleotides, the CDR3 is TGCGCCAGCAGCACCCGGGACACGAGTTACGAGCAGTACTTC. Translation: CASSTRDTSYEQYF.

This clonotype appeared a few times. The V and J genes are TRBV6-1 and TRBJ2-7; 8 bases align to TRBD1. V was clipped by 4 bases and J by 2 bases; unmatched bases: 4. Germline V lookup: CDR1 MNHNS, CDR2 SASEGT. The CDR3 runs 14 residues. The CDR3 loop reads CASSGPGQAYEQYF. The CDR3 DNA follows: TGTGCCAGCAGTGGTCCGGGACAGGCCTACGAGCAGTACTTC.

The sample holds many counts of this clonotype. The V call is TRBV6-1, the J call TRBJ2-2; D gene uncertain. In germline, CDR1 is MNHNS, CDR2 SASEGT. CDR3 length equals 15 residues. V was clipped by 0 bases and J by 1 base, with 6 bases between them. CDR3 sequence (DNA): TGTGCCAGCAGTGAAGCAGTCCGGAACACCGGGGAGCTGTTTTTT. This codes for CASSEAVRNTGELFF.

In this sample, this clonotype turned up many times. The chain recombines TRBV12-3 or TRBV12-4 with TRBJ1-1, with 8 positions matching TRBD1. The V segment lost 5 bases and the J segment 3 bases; nucleotides outside the gene matches: 14. CDR3 length: 17 residues. DNA for the CDR3: TGTGCCAGCAGTCAAACCTACCAAGACAGGGGATACACTGAAGCTTTCTTT. It encodes CASSQTYQDRGYTEAFF.

This clonotype was detected ten times or more. This chain connects TRBV5-1 to TRBJ1-2; D is possibly TRBD1 (5 bases). Germline values: CDR1 SGHRS, CDR2 YFSETQ. The CDR3 has 15 residues. Between the trimmed V and J ends, which lost 4 bases and 8 bases, there was a span of 21 bases. CDR3 bases: TGCGCCAGCAGCCCAACCAGCGGGGGGGAAGGAGGCTACACCTTC. Translation gives CASSPTSGGEGGYTF.

This clonotype appeared many times. CDR3 bases: TGTGCCAGCAGCCAACGAGGCCGGGGAGAGACCCAGTACTTC. Its protein is CASSQRGRGETQYF. The J gene is TRBJ2-5, the V gene TRBV3-1, with D maybe TRBD2 (5 bases). V dropped 2 bases and J dropped 4 bases, with 11 bases sitting between them. Germline lookup yields CDR1 LGHDT and CDR2 YNNKEL (reference sequence). This CDR3 comprises 14 residues.

This clonotype was seen repeatedly, ten times or more. CDR3 sequence: CASSPPGLAGADTQYF. As DNA, the CDR3 is TGTGCCAGCTCACCACCGGGACTAGCGGGAGCAGATACGCAGTATTTT. This rearrangement joins TRBV18 to TRBJ2-3; 14 nucleotides agree with TRBD2. The germline gives CDR1 KGHSH, CDR2 LQKENI. The junction had 0 bases not matched to a gene; V was cut back by 0 bases and J by 4 bases. The CDR3 has 16 residues.

The chain uses TRBV5-1 and TRBJ2-1, with a possible D match to TRBD1 (5 bases). CDR1 and CDR2 from the germline V gene are SGHRS and YFSETQ. CDR3 length: 15 amino acids. V lost 1 base, J lost 6 bases, and 14 bases lay in between. Here the CDR3 reads CASSLSYGAVNEQFF. The CDR3 DNA reads TGCGCCAGCAGCTTGTCGTATGGGGCCGTCAATGAGCAGTTCTTC.

The table lists this clonotype with many counts. This chain joins TRBV20-1 and TRBJ2-7, with 9 bases that match TRBD2. V dropped 6 bases and J dropped 5; count of bases not matched to a gene: 14. The length of the CDR3 is 15 residues. Germline V gene data show CDR1 as DFQATT and CDR2 as SNEGSKA (reference sequence). The CDR3: CSAPPAGGAPDEQYF. The CDR3 DNA is TGCAGTGCCCCCCCGGCGGGGGGGGCACCGGACGAGCAGTACTTC.

In this sample, this clonotype turned up many times. This sequence joins TRBV5-1 and TRBJ2-1; D is unclear. Trimming shortened V by 0 bases and J by 10 bases, and 5 bases separated the two germline ends. The CDR3 is made up of 11 amino acids. Germline lookup yields CDR1 SGHRS and CDR2 YFSETQ. CDR3 bases: TGCGCCAGCAGCTTGGCCGGGGAGCAGTTCTTC. It codes for CASSLAGEQFF.

This clonotype was seen at least ten times. For the CDR3, the DNA is TGTGCCTCCCAGGGAGGGGGCAACTATGGCTACACCTTC. It translates to CASQGGGNYGYTF. The rearrangement joins TRBV10-3 to TRBJ1-2; TRBD1 matches 7 bases. CDR3 length: 13 amino acids. Germline values: CDR1 ENHRY, CDR2 SYGVKD. After removal of 11 bases from V and 2 bases from J, the junction contained 8 bases not matched to a gene.